This T cell receptor (beta chain) appears in the sequencing data of a study of shared clonotypes between healthy human individuals. The table came from immunoSEQ multiplex PCR; TCRdb's copy has only in-frame clones and leaves some out. This table has some 2,100,000 clones, 90% to 97% appearing once. The CDR3 length is 17 residues. Trimming shortened V by 0 bases and J by 5 bases, and 16 bases separated the two germline ends. The germline V gene encodes CDR1 MNHEY and CDR2 SMNVEV (reference sequence). Input material: naive CD4+ T cells sorted from blood. Subset of the sample: CD45RA+ positively selected. The source of this sequence is a man aged 18 to 35 in good health. This chain connects TRBV27 to TRBJ2-2; weak D call: TRBD2 (6 bases). CDR3 region: CASSLSATRRGTGELFF. CDR3 sequence (DNA): TGTGCCAGCAGTTTATCGGCCACTAGGAGGGGTACCGGGGAGCTGTTTTTT.